The rows below give T cell receptor beta chains drawn from one sample of a study of identical twins. MiXCR was run by TCRdb on the 5' RACE reads, yielding one entry per CDR3 protein. Seen here are approximately 1.8 million distinct CDR3 sequences, less than 35% observed once, and the top ten hold 0.25% to 0.3%. Sequencing was carried out using cord blood. The receptors derive from a newborn girl in good health. The CDR3 runs from the conserved cysteine through the conserved F or W. The D gene is left open where the match is weak.

v_call	d_call	j_call	cdr3_aa
TRBV11-2	-	TRBJ2-2	CASRPPGRKSGELFF
TRBV20-1	TRBD2	TRBJ2-1	CSARDIEVAGGSYNEQFF
TRBV6-5	TRBD2	TRBJ2-7	CASSYSRDYSYNEQYF
TRBV6-6	TRBD2	TRBJ2-3	CASIKGAGGYTDTQYF
TRBV14	TRBD1	TRBJ1-4	CASSHLTGVNEKPFF
TRBV5-6	TRBD1	TRBJ1-2	CASSWVQDRGTFYGYTF
TRBV2	TRBD1	TRBJ1-2	CARDRTNYGYTF
TRBV7-2	TRBD2	TRBJ2-4	CASSLGLAGGLRAKNIQYF
TRBV24-1	-	TRBJ1-1	CATDLNTEAFF
TRBV20-1	TRBD1	TRBJ2-5	CSARLAGGIGETQYF
TRBV28	-	TRBJ2-6	CASSTDFSGANVLTF
TRBV5-4	TRBD1	TRBJ2-3	CASSLWDRGQDTQYF
TRBV27	TRBD1	TRBJ1-4	CAGSLIRRPGQINEKLFF
TRBV18	-	TRBJ1-6	CASSPLIGARGYSPLHF
TRBV7-9	-	TRBJ2-5	CASSLGAGAPQETQYF
TRBV21-1	-	TRBJ2-1	CASSKGRYSGADYNEQFF
TRBV29-1	-	TRBJ2-1	CSSTILAEQFF
TRBV29-1	-	TRBJ1-3	CSVVQDSGNTIYF
TRBV25-1	TRBD2	TRBJ2-3	CASSEPQDASGRTDTQYF
TRBV20-1	TRBD1	TRBJ1-5	CSARDSGTGYSNQPQHF
TRBV6-1	-	TRBJ1-4	CASSETPATNEKLFF
TRBV20-1	-	TRBJ2-7	CSARPDQSRFPSYEQYF
TRBV6-5	TRBD2	TRBJ2-7	CASSYPLAGGFYEQYF
TRBV27	-	TRBJ1-5	CASSSPNSNQPQHF
TRBV7-7	-	TRBJ1-4	CASSLGAGLATNEKLFF
TRBV27	-	TRBJ2-7	CASSPRFPAYEQYF
TRBV6-5	TRBD2	TRBJ2-1	CASSYSTLAGVEQFF
TRBV6-5	-	TRBJ1-1	CASSYGAEAFF
TRBV29-1	-	TRBJ2-6	CSVAVTGANVLTF
TRBV6-1	-	TRBJ2-7	CASNTSPEQYF